Listed below are T cell receptor beta chains from one sample, sequenced in a study of blood T cell repertoires in COVID-19. Data came from immunoSEQ multiplex PCR; TCRdb stores just in-frame clones and leaves some out. The sample carries approximately 130,000 clones, about 90% recorded once. Sequencing was done on a sample of peripheral blood. These receptors all come from a woman between 45 and 60 years old who had recovered from COVID-19. Each CDR3 is given with its conserved first and last residue. D genes are given only for firm matches. Not all rows give a size; the values are once, few, many and, for expanded clones, a class.

clone_size,d_call,j_call,v_call,cdr3_aa,cdr3_nt
NA,TRBD2,TRBJ2-5,TRBV6-5,CASSPSSGGAETQYF,TGTGCCAGCAGTCCTTCTAGCGGGGGGGCGGAGACCCAGTACTTC
NA,NA,TRBJ1-1,TRBV29-1,CSVLRQIMNTEAFF,TGCAGCGTTCTCAGACAGATCATGAACACTGAAGCTTTCTTT
NA,TRBD1,TRBJ2-3,TRBV24-1,CATSAPTGLKDTQYF,TGTGCCACCAGTGCCCCGACAGGGTTAAAAGATACGCAGTATTTT
NA,TRBD2,TRBJ2-7,TRBV7-9,CASSLFLAGSSYEQYF,TGTGCCAGCAGCTTATTCCTAGCGGGGTCCTCCTACGAGCAGTACTTC
NA,NA,TRBJ1-5,TRBV6-5,CASSYSWAGNQPQHF,TGTGCCAGCAGTTACTCGTGGGCAGGGAATCAGCCCCAGCATTTT
once,NA,TRBJ1-1,TRBV13,CASSLVTGNMNTEAFF,TGTGCCAGCAGCTTAGTAACAGGCAACATGAACACTGAAGCTTTCTTT
NA,TRBD2,TRBJ2-1,TRBV5-1,CASSLYRSSGIVNEQFF,TGCGCCAGCAGCTTGTACAGGTCTAGCGGGATAGTTAATGAGCAGTTCTTC
few,NA,TRBJ1-1,TRBV6-4,CASRRQANTEAFF,TGTGCCAGCAGGAGACAGGCGAACACTGAAGCTTTCTTT
NA,TRBD2,TRBJ2-3,TRBV29-1,CSVDGAGARGSTDTQYF,TGCAGCGTTGACGGGGCGGGAGCACGGGGAAGCACAGATACGCAGTATTTT
NA,NA,TRBJ1-1,TRBV29-1,CSVGLGRDTEAFF,TGCAGCGTTGGATTGGGGAGGGACACTGAAGCTTTCTTT
NA,NA,TRBJ2-5,TRBV7-9,CASSQRLAATVETQYF,TGTGCCAGCAGCCAGCGTCTCGCAGCCACTGTCGAGACCCAGTACTTC
NA,TRBD1,TRBJ1-1,TRBV7-9,CASSLGDRGVNTEAFF,TGTGCCAGCAGCTTAGGAGACAGGGGAGTCAACACTGAAGCTTTCTTT
NA,NA,TRBJ2-2,TRBV11-2,CASSGRSTGELFF,TGTGCCAGCAGCGGGAGGAGTACCGGGGAGCTGTTTTTT
NA,TRBD2,TRBJ2-7,TRBV10-3,CAISESRGDYEQYF,TGTGCCATCAGTGAGTCCCGGGGGGACTACGAGCAGTACTTC
NA,TRBD2,TRBJ2-1,TRBV28,CASSFPGTRIKNEQFF,TGTGCCAGCAGTTTCCCCGGGACTAGGATCAAGAATGAGCAGTTCTTC
NA,NA,TRBJ2-3,TRBV21-1,CASSKAGTSGSTDTQYF,TGTGCCAGCAGCAAAGCGGGGACTAGCGGGAGCACAGATACGCAGTATTTT
once,NA,TRBJ1-6,TRBV5-5,CASSQQGANSPLHF,TGTGCCAGCAGCCAACAGGGTGCCAATTCACCCCTCCACTTT
NA,TRBD1,TRBJ1-1,TRBV18,CASSFRQGEKNTEAFF,TGTGCCAGCTCCTTCCGACAGGGCGAGAAGAACACTGAAGCTTTCTTT
NA,TRBD1,TRBJ1-4,TRBV3-1/TRBV3-2,CASSQIRGQEPGKLFF,TGTGCCAGCAGCCAGATTCGGGGACAGGAGCCGGGAAAACTGTTTTTT
NA,TRBD1,TRBJ2-3,TRBV6-5,CASRTGTGWTDTQYF,TGTGCCAGCAGGACCGGGACAGGGTGGACAGATACGCAGTATTTT
NA,TRBD2,TRBJ2-3,TRBV9,CASSATPSGASTDTQYF,TGTGCCAGCAGCGCCACCCCTAGCGGGGCTAGCACAGATACGCAGTATTTT
NA,NA,TRBJ2-1,TRBV7-2,CASSLVGDSYNEQFF,TGTGCCAGCAGCTTAGTCGGGGATTCCTACAATGAGCAGTTCTTC
NA,NA,TRBJ2-1,TRBV11-2,CASSLDRNEQFF,TGTGCCAGCAGCTTAGACCGCAATGAGCAGTTCTTC
NA,TRBD1,TRBJ1-2,TRBV30,CAWRRDRPYGYTF,TGTGCCTGGAGGAGGGACAGGCCCTATGGCTACACCTTC
NA,NA,TRBJ2-1,TRBV9,CASSVVFYADEQFF,TGTGCCAGCAGCGTAGTTTTTTACGCGGATGAGCAGTTCTTC
NA,TRBD2,TRBJ2-7,TRBV19,CASTAGSGRAEQYF,TGTGCCAGTACCGCTGGAAGCGGGAGGGCCGAGCAGTACTTC
once,NA,TRBJ2-7,TRBV3-1/TRBV3-2,CASSVRGTYEQYF,TGTGCCAGCAGCGTAAGGGGCACCTACGAGCAGTACTTC
NA,TRBD2,TRBJ2-2,TRBV7-2,CASSRTSGRALNTGELFF,TGTGCCAGCAGCCGGACTAGCGGGAGAGCGCTGAACACCGGGGAGCTGTTTTTT
NA,NA,TRBJ1-5,TRBV6-1,CASSERGGAQPQHF,TGTGCCAGCAGTGAACGGGGAGGGGCTCAGCCCCAGCATTTT
NA,TRBD2,TRBJ2-5,TRBV7-2,CASSAGGPQETQYF,TGTGCCAGCTCGGCGGGGGGCCCCCAAGAGACCCAGTACTTC